Below, 10 T cell receptor beta chains from the same sample are listed, as sequenced in a study of T cells expressing NK-cell markers. TCRdb reprocessed the 5' RACE reads and reports one entry per CDR3 protein, with no DNA. This table lists 500,000 to 700,000 distinct CDR3 sequences. Sequencing used blood T cells: a sorted CD56 or NKG2C T cell subset, CD4+ or CD8+ T cells, or bulk PBMC T cells (not recorded which). These receptors all stem from a man younger than 30 in good health.

The V call is TRBV4-2, the J call TRBJ2-2; the D call from TCRdb, TRBD2, cannot be confirmed without DNA. The CDR3 spans 20 residues. Per germline, CDR1 LGHNA and CDR2 YNFKEQ. CDR3 region: CASSPKPTSGGEANTGELFF.

This chain joins TRBV28 and TRBJ2-7. The CDR3 length is 15 residues. Germline lookup yields CDR1 MDHEN and CDR2 SYDVKM. The CDR3 protein is CASSWTESIRSSQYF.

The chain links TRBV7-2 to TRBJ1-2; the D gene TCRdb calls, TRBD1, cannot be checked with no DNA. The V gene's germline CDR1 is SGHTA and CDR2 FQGNSA. This CDR3 spans 13 amino acids. This CDR3 reads CASSDRQGDGYTF. The variable domain in full, completed from reference TRBV7-2 and TRBJ1-2, reads GAGVSQSPSNKVTEKGKDVELRCDPISGHTALYWYRQSLGQGLEFLIYFQGNSAPDKSGLPSDRFSAERTGGSVSTLTIQRTQQEDSAVYLCASSDRQGDGYTFGSGTRLTVV.

V usage is TRBV14 and J usage is TRBJ2-4; without DNA, the TCRdb call of TRBD1 cannot be checked. The germline V gene encodes CDR1 SGHDN and CDR2 FVKESK. The CDR3 covers 16 residues. CDR3 in amino acids: CASSQEGTGSKNIQYF.

The chain couples TRBV5-1 to TRBJ2-1; no DNA is available, so the TRBD2 call from TCRdb remains unchecked. This CDR3 comprises 16 residues. Per germline, CDR1 SGHRS and CDR2 YFSETQ. The CDR3 sequence is CASSRGGGRNYNEQFF.

This chain uses TRBV18 with TRBJ1-5; TCRdb picks TRBD1, but there is no DNA to check that call. Per germline, CDR1 KGHSH and CDR2 LQKENI. This CDR3 contains 15 residues. CDR3 loop: CASSINQGTDQPQHF.

The chain has TRBV12-3 or TRBV12-4 and TRBJ2-1; TCRdb reports TRBD2, a call that lacks DNA to check it against. This CDR3 is built from 13 residues. The CDR3 here is CASSLETSYEQFF.

The chain combines TRBV27 with TRBJ2-2; lacking DNA, the TRBD2 call made by TCRdb goes unchecked. The CDR3 covers 17 residues. From germline, CDR1 is MNHEY and CDR2 SMNVEV (reference sequence). The CDR3 reads CASGGLAGGPDTGELFF.

The V gene is TRBV5-1, the J gene TRBJ2-2; TCRdb outputs TRBD2, but without DNA this stays unchecked. The CDR3 contains 17 residues. The V gene's germline CDR1 is SGHRS and CDR2 YFSETQ. The CDR3 sequence is CASSFTLAGDGTGELFF.

The chain links TRBV25-1 to TRBJ2-1; the D call from TCRdb, TRBD2, cannot be confirmed without DNA. CDR3 length: 21 amino acids. CDR1 is MGHDK and CDR2 is SYGVNS in the germline V gene. CDR3 residues: CASSGDLRLAGGPTSYNEQFF.